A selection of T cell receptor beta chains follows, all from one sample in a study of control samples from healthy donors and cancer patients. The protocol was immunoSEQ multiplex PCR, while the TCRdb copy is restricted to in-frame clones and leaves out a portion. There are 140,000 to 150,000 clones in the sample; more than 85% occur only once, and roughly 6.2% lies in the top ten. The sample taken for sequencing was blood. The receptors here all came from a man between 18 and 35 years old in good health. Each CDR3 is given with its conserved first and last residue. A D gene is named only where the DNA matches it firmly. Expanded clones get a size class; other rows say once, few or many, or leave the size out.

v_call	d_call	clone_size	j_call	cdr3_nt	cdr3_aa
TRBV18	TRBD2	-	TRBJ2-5	TGTGCCAGCTCACTCCGCCTAGCGGGAGAGAAAGAGACCCAGTACTTC	CASSLRLAGEKETQYF
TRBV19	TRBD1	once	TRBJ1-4	TGTGCCACCCTGGACAGGGGTAATGAAAAACTGTTTTTT	CATLDRGNEKLFF
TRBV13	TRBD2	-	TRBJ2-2	TGTGCCAGCAGCTACTGGACTAGCGGGGGCCGGGAGCTGTTTTTT	CASSYWTSGGRELFF
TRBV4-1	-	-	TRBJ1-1	TGCGCCAGCAGCCAAGCCCCGCAGGGCCCGAACACTGAAGCTTTCTTT	CASSQAPQGPNTEAFF
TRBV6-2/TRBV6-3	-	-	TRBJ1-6	TGTGCCAGCAGTTACTCGAGGACGGGTGATTCACCCCTCCACTTT	CASSYSRTGDSPLHF
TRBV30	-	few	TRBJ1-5	TGTGCCTGGAGTGTCGGGACGGGCGATCAGCCCCAGCATTTT	CAWSVGTGDQPQHF
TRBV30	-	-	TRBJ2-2	TGTGCCTGCGACACTAATACCGGGGAGCTGTTTTTT	CACDTNTGELFF
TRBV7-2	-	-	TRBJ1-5	TGTGCCAGCAGCTTAGGAAGGGGGCAGCCCCAGCATTTT	CASSLGRGQPQHF
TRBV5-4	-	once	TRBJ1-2	TGTGCCAGCAGCTTGGACAGCATGGTTCATGGCTACACCTTC	CASSLDSMVHGYTF
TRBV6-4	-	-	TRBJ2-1	TGTGCCAGCAGATCCTACAATGAGCAGTTCTTC	CASRSYNEQFF
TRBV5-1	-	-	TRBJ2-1	TGCGCCAGCAGCTTGGGGGCAGTAGACCCCCTAGAGCAGTTCTTC	CASSLGAVDPLEQFF
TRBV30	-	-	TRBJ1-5	TGTGCCTGGAGTGTACAAGGGGGGCCCCAGCATTTT	CAWSVQGGPQHF
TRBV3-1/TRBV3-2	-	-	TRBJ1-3	TGTGCCAGCAGCCAAGCCGAAGACACCATATATTTT	CASSQAEDTIYF
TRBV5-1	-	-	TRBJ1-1	TGCGCCAGCAGCTGGACAGATAACACTGAAGCTTTCTTT	CASSWTDNTEAFF
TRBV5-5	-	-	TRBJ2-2	TGTGCCAGCAGCTTGTGGGGGGCCGGGGAGCTGTTTTTT	CASSLWGAGELFF
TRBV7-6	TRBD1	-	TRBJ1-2	TGTGCCAGCAGCTTACGACCCCCCACCGGGACAGCCCTTGATGGCTACACCTTC	CASSLRPPTGTALDGYTF
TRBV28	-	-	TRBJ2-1	TGTGCCAGCAGTTTCGCCCCTAAGCAGTTCTTC	CASSFAPKQFF
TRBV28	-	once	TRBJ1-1	TGTGCCAGCAGTTTTTCATCGGGGGGTTTTTCTGAAGCTTTCTTT	CASSFSSGGFSEAFF
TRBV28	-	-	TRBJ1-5	TGTGCCAGCAGTGCCCACGGAAATAGCAATCAGCCCCAGCATTTT	CASSAHGNSNQPQHF
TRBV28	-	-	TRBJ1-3	TGTGCCAGCAGTTTACAGCAGGGACGGGGAAACACCATATATTTT	CASSLQQGRGNTIYF
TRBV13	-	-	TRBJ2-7	TGTGCCAGCAGCTTTACGGGGCTCTCCTACGAGCAGTACTTC	CASSFTGLSYEQYF
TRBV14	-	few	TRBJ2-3	TGTGCCAGCAGTCACAGAGGTCTAGCGAGGAGCACAGATACGCAGTATTTT	CASSHRGLARSTDTQYF
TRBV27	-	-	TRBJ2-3	TGTGCCAGCAGTTTATCCAATCGGGGGGCCACAGATACGCAGTATTTT	CASSLSNRGATDTQYF
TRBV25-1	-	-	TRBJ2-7	TGTGCCAGCAGAAAATTCGGGAGCTACGAGCAGTACTTC	CASRKFGSYEQYF
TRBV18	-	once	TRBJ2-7	TGTGCCAGCTCCTACGGGGCCTCTAACGAGCAGTACTTC	CASSYGASNEQYF
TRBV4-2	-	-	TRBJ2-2	TGTGCCAGCAGCCAAGGAAGCGAAGGGACCGGGGAGCTGTTTTTT	CASSQGSEGTGELFF
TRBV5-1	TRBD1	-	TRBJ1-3	TGCGCCAGCAGCCCCGGGACAGGGGTCTCTGGAAACACCATATATTTT	CASSPGTGVSGNTIYF
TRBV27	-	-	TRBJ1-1	TGTGCCAGCAGTCCTGGACGGAACACTGAAGCTTTCTTT	CASSPGRNTEAFF
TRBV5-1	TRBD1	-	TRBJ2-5	TGCGCCAGCAGCTTCGGACAGGGGCTTGTCGGAGAGACCCAGTACTTC	CASSFGQGLVGETQYF
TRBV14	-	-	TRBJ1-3	TGTGCCAGCAGCCACGGGAGCCACTCTGGAAACACCATATATTTT	CASSHGSHSGNTIYF
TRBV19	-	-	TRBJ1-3	TGTGCCAGTACCCCCCGACGAGGCTCTGGAAACACCATATATTTT	CASTPRRGSGNTIYF
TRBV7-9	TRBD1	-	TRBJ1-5	TGTGCCGGCGGGACAGGGAATCAGCCCCAGCATTTT	CAGGTGNQPQHF
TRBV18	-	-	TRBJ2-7	TGTGCCAGCTCACCGGCCGACAGGGAGGGATCCTACGAGCAGTACTTC	CASSPADREGSYEQYF
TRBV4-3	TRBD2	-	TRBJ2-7	TGCGCCAGCAGCCAAGATATATGGGAAATGGGGACTAGCGACTACGAGCAGTACTTC	CASSQDIWEMGTSDYEQYF
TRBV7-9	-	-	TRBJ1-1	TGTGCCAGCAGCTTTTGGGGCACTGAAGCTTTCTTT	CASSFWGTEAFF
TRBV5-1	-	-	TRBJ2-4	TGCGCCAGCACTCCCGGCGGGGCTTACGACATTCAGTACTTC	CASTPGGAYDIQYF
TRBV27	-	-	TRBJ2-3	TGTGCCAGCAGTCCCCCAAGATTCACAGATACGCAGTATTTT	CASSPPRFTDTQYF
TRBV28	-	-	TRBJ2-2	TGTGCCAGCAGTTCCCCAGGGCAGGCCGGGGAGCTGTTTTTT	CASSSPGQAGELFF
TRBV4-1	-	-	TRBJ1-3	TGCGCCAGCAGCCAAGAAGGAAACACCATATATTTT	CASSQEGNTIYF
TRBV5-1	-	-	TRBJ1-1	TGCGCCAGCAGCTTGGGTTGGGCCTACCCGAAGAACACTGAAGCTTTCTTT	CASSLGWAYPKNTEAFF
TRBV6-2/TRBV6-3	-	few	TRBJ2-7	TGTGCCAGCAGTTACGCTCGGGAGCAGTACTTC	CASSYAREQYF
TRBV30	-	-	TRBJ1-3	TGTGCCTGGGCCCCGGGGATCTCTGGAAACACCATATATTTT	CAWAPGISGNTIYF
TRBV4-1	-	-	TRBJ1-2	TGCGCCAGCAGCCAAGATCTTCCGGGACGGGACTATGGCTACACCTTC	CASSQDLPGRDYGYTF
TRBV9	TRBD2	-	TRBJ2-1	TGTGCCAGCAGCGTAGGGTATCTAGCGGGAGGGACGAATGAGCAGTTCTTC	CASSVGYLAGGTNEQFF
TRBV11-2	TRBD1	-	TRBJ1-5	TGTGCCAGCAGTCCGCAGGGGGAGAGGGACTGGGGGCAGCCCCAGCATTTT	CASSPQGERDWGQPQHF
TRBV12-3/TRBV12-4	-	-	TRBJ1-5	TGTGCCAGCAGTGGGGGGGTGGGTCAGCCCCAGCATTTT	CASSGGVGQPQHF
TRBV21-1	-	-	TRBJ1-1	TGTGCCAGCAGCTCAAGAGAAGGGGGACCTCACAACGGCGGGTACACTGAAGCTTTCTTT	CASSSREGGPHNGGYTEAFF